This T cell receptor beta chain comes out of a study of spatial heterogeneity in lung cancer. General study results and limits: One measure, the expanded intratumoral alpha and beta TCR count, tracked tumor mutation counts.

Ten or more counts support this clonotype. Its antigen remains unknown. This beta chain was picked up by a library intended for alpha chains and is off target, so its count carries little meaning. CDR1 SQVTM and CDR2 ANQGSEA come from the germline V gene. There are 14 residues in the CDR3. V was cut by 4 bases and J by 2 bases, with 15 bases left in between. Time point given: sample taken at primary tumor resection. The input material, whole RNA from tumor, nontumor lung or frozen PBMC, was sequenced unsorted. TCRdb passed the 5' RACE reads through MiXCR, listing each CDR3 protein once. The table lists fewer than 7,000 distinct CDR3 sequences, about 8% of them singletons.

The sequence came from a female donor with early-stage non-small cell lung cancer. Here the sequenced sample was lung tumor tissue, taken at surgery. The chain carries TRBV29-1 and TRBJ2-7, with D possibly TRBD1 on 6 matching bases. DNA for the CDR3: TGCAGCGTTGGACAGGCCACCCGACCCTACGAGCAGTACTTC. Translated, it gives CSVGQATRPYEQYF.